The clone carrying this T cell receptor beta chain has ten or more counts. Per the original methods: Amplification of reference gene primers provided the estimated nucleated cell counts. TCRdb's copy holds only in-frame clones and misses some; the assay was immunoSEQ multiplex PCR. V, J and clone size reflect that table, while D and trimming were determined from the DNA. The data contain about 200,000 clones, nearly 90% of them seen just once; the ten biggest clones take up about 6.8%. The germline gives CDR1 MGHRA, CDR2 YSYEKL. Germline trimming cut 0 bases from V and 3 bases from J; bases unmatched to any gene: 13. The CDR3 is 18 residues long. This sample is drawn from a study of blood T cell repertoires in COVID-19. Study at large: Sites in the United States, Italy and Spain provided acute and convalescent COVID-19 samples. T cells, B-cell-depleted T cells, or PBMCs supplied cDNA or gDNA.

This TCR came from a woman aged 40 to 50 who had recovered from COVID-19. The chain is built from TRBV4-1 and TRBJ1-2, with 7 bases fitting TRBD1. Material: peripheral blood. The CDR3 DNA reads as TGCGCCAGCAGCCAAGAGAGGCTGGGTACAGGGGCCCACTATGGCTACACCTTC. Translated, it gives CASSQERLGTGAHYGYTF.